This T cell receptor beta chain is drawn from a study of cytomegalovirus exposure and HLA in healthy donors. Vbeta (60) and Jbeta (13) primers were used in the PCR. Here immunoSEQ multiplex PCR was the method, and the copy in TCRdb shows in-frame clones only, minus some. Here the sample table reports tens of thousands of clones. Sequencing was done on a sample of PBMCs. This TCR came from a male donor in good health and CMV-seronegative.

This chain's CDR3 is CASSFAGSTDTQYF. The CDR3 nucleotides read TGTGCCAGCAGCTTTGCCGGGAGCACAGATACGCAGTATTTT. The chain recombines TRBV7-2 with TRBJ2-3; D not resolved. Germline assignment: CDR1 SGHTA and CDR2 FQGNSA. V was pared by 3 bases and J by 0 bases, with 7 bases between. The CDR3 consists of 14 residues.